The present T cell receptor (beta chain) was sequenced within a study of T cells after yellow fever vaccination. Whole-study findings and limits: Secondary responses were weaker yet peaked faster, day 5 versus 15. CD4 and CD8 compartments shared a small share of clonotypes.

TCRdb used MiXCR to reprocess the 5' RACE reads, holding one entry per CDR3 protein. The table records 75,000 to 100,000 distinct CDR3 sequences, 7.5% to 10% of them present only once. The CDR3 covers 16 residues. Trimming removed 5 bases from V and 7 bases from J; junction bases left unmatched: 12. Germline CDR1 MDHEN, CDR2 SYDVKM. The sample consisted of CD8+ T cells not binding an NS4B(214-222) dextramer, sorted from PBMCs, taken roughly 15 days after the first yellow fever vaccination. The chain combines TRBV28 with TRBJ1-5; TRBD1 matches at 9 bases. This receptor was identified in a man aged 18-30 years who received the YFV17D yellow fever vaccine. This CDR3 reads CASSGGTGTARQPQHF. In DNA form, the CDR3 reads TGTGCCAGCAGTGGAGGGACAGGGACGGCGCGGCAGCCCCAGCATTTT. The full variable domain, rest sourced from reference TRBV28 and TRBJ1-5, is DVKVTQSSRYLVKRTGEKVFLECVQDMDHENMFWYRQDPGLGLRLIYFSYDVKMKEKGDIPEGYSVSREKKERFSLILESASTNQTSMYLCASSGGTGTARQPQHFGDGTRLSIL.